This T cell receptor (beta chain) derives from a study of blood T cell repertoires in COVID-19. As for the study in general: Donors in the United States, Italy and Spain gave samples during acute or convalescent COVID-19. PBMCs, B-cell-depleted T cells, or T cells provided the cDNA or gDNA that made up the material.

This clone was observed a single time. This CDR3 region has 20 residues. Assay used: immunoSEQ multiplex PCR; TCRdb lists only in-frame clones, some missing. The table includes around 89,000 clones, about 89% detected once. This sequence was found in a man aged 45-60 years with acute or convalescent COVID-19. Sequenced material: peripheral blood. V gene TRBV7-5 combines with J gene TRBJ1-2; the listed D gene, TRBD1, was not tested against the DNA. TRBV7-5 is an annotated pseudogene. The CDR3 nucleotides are TGTGCCAGAAGCACCCAACCCCCGGACAGGGGAATAGGGGGTAACTATGGCTACACCTTC. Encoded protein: CARSTQPPDRGIGGNYGYTF.